What follows are 16 T cell receptor beta chains derived from one specimen sequenced in a study of blood T cell repertoires in COVID-19. Sequenced by immunoSEQ multiplex PCR; TCRdb stores in-frame clones only, minus some. The data contain around 450,000 clones, roughly 87% of them singletons. Input material: PBMCs or T cells enriched from blood (not recorded which). The receptors were gathered from a woman between 18 and 30 years old who had recovered from COVID-19.

The V gene is TRBV12-3 or TRBV12-4, the J gene TRBJ1-2, with a tentative D call TRBD1 (6 bases). CDR3 length equals 13 residues. Trimming shortened V by 6 bases and J by 3 bases, and 11 bases separated the two germline ends. DNA of the CDR3: TGTGCCAGCAGGGGGACATTCGACTATGGCTACACCTTC. Its translation: CASRGTFDYGYTF.

This clone was picked up a small number of times. The V gene is TRBV28, the J gene TRBJ1-3; 7 bases fit TRBD1. Looked up from germline, CDR1 is MDHEN and CDR2 is SYDVKM. The CDR3 has 15 residues. J lost 0 bases, V lost 4 bases, and 3 bases had no gene match. CDR3 DNA sequence: TGTGCCAGCAGTTCTACAGGGGACTCTGGAAACACCATATATTTT. Its protein is CASSSTGDSGNTIYF.

The V and J genes are TRBV19 and TRBJ2-1; 15 bases agree with TRBD2. In germline, CDR1 is LNHDA, CDR2 SQIVND (reference sequence). V gave up 3 bases and J gave up 8 bases; unmatched junction bases: 2. CDR3 size: 15 residues. The CDR3 region is CASSIGLAGGDEQFF. Written as DNA, the CDR3 is TGTGCCAGTAGTATTGGACTAGCGGGGGGGGATGAGCAGTTCTTC.

The chain employs TRBV5-1 and TRBJ2-7, with D perhaps matching TRBD2 (6 bases). With 7 bases removed from V and 0 bases from J, the gap between germline ends came to 20 bases. The CDR3 sequence is 16 residues long. CDR1 is SGHRS and CDR2 is YFSETQ in the germline V gene. The CDR3 sequence is CASSQTGGASSYEQYF. The DNA of the CDR3 is TGCGCCAGCTCCCAGACCGGCGGGGCGAGCTCCTACGAGCAGTACTTC.

The gene calls are TRBV7-2 and TRBJ2-1, with 8 nucleotides matching TRBD2. CDR1 is SGHTA, CDR2 FQGNSA, per germline. CDR3 length: 18 residues. V lost 3 bases to trimming and J lost 7 bases; unmatched junction nucleotides: 17. The CDR3 bases are TGTGCCAGCAGCTTCCTTAGGACTAGCTATTCTCCCCGGAATGAGCAGTTCTTC. Translating it yields CASSFLRTSYSPRNEQFF.

The rearrangement uses TRBV5-1 and TRBJ2-7; a weak D match, TRBD2 (6 bases). The CDR3 has 14 amino acids. Germline V CDR1 and CDR2: SGHRS, YFSETQ. V lost 5 bases, J lost 3 bases, and 15 bases lay in between. CDR3 sequence reads: CASREEGRNYEQYF. Here the CDR3 DNA reads TGCGCCAGCAGGGAGGAGGGCAGGAACTACGAGCAGTACTTC.

The J gene is TRBJ2-3, the V gene TRBV11-2; the match to TRBD2 covers 11 bases. Germline V gives CDR1 SGHAT, CDR2 FQNNGV. The CDR3 extends over 15 amino acids. V lost 4 bases, J lost 5 bases, and 5 bases stayed unmatched. The CDR3, as DNA: TGTGCCAGCAGCTCCCAGGGACTAGCGGAAGATACGCAGTATTTT. The encoded protein is CASSSQGLAEDTQYF.

The genes are TRBV5-1 and TRBJ2-1; 8 nucleotides match TRBD2. Germline CDR1 SGHRS, CDR2 YFSETQ. The CDR3 loop spans 13 amino acids. V shed 7 bases and J 3 bases; nucleotides not matched to a gene: 3. The CDR3 is CASSGGFYNEQFF. CDR3 DNA: TGCGCCAGCTCGGGGGGGTTCTACAATGAGCAGTTCTTC.

Points on this clone: This may come from a read error, since a much larger clone is one base off. Different DNA sequences within this sample yield the same CDR3. The J gene is TRBJ1-3, the V gene TRBV5-1; D is unresolved. In germline, CDR1 is SGHRS, CDR2 YFSETQ. The CDR3 is 14 residues long. V was pared by 2 bases and J by 0 bases, with 6 bases between. This CDR3 reads CASSLGSSGNTIYF. The CDR3 DNA sequence: TGCGCCAGCAGCTTAGGGAGCTCTGGAAACACCATATATTTT.

This clone came up once. The rearrangement uses TRBV7-3 and TRBJ2-2; 9 bases are shared with TRBD1. After removal of 5 bases from V and 3 bases from J, the junction contained 7 bases not matched to a gene. Germline CDR1 is SGHTA and CDR2 is FQGTGA. This CDR3 is built from 16 residues. The CDR3 region has the DNA TGTGCCAGCAGCGACCCCAGGACAGGGGACACCGGGGAGCTGTTTTTT. Its translation is CASSDPRTGDTGELFF.

The chain employs TRBV5-6 and TRBJ1-6; D is unresolved. This CDR3 spans 16 amino acids. The V gene lost 2 bases and the J gene lost 6 bases, with 15 bases spanning the gap. The germline V gene encodes CDR1 SGHDT and CDR2 YYEEEE. In DNA, the CDR3 is TGTGCCAGCAGCTTAAGGGAGGGCCTGACTAATTCACCCCTCCACTTT. It encodes CASSLREGLTNSPLHF.

The chain recombines TRBV11-3 with TRBJ2-2; D perhaps matches TRBD2 (6 bases). The CDR3 contains 15 residues. V was trimmed by 4 bases and J by 5 bases, leaving 14 bases between them. CDR1 is SGHNT, CDR2 YENEEA, per germline. CDR3 region: CASSSLAGSTGELFF. In nucleotides, the CDR3 is TGTGCCAGCAGCTCCCTGGCGGGGTCGACCGGGGAGCTGTTTTTT.

The chain combines TRBV13 with TRBJ2-7, with D perhaps matching TRBD2 (6 bases). Between the trimmed V and J ends, which lost 3 bases and 7 bases, there was a span of 16 bases. Germline CDR1 and CDR2: PRHDT and FYEKMQ (reference sequence). This CDR3 has 14 residues. For the CDR3, the DNA is TGTGCCAGCAGCTTTGACGGCCGAGGAGGGGAGCAGTACTTC. Protein: CASSFDGRGGEQYF.

This rearrangement joins TRBV23-1 to TRBJ2-7; 7 positions match TRBD1. TRBV23-1 falls under the ORF class, with uncertain function. Trimming took 1 base from V and 3 from J; bases not matched to a gene: 12. The CDR3 spans 17 residues. DNA for the CDR3: TGCGCCAGCAGTCAATGGTCGGGACAGCCTTACTACTACGAGCAGTACTTC. This translates into CASSQWSGQPYYYEQYF.

This chain connects TRBV12-3 or TRBV12-4 to TRBJ2-2; D is uncertain. The CDR3 sequence is 12 residues long. V dropped 5 bases and J dropped 5 bases, with 6 bases sitting between them. The CDR3 protein is CASSPGTGELFF. DNA of the CDR3: TGTGCCAGCAGTCCAGGAACCGGGGAGCTGTTTTTT.

As for this clone: Other nucleotide sequences from this sample produce the same CDR3. CDR3 protein: CASSISRNTEAFF. The CDR3 DNA is TGTGCCAGTAGTATATCCAGGAACACTGAAGCTTTCTTT. The rearrangement joins TRBV19 to TRBJ1-1, with unresolved D. The CDR3 contains 13 residues. Trimming removed 2 bases from V and 1 base from J, with 5 bases in between. Germline CDR1 and CDR2: LNHDA and SQIVND (reference sequence). Looking up the rest from reference TRBV19 and TRBJ1-1 gives the full variable domain: DGGITQSPKYLFRKEGQNVTLSCEQNLNHDAMYWYRQDPGQGLRLIYYSQIVNDFQKGDIAEGYSVSREKKESFPLTVTSAQKNPTAFYLCASSISRNTEAFFGQGTRLTVV.